The sequence of this T cell receptor beta chain was determined in a study of blood T cell repertoires in COVID-19. The CDR3 spans 14 residues. From germline, CDR1 is SGHDN and CDR2 FVKESK. The V gene lost 1 base and the J gene lost 2 bases, with 7 bases spanning the gap. The repertoire was sequenced with immunoSEQ multiplex PCR; TCRdb's copy has only in-frame clones and lacks some. This sample has about 140,000 clones, with 88% found just once. This sequence joins TRBV14 and TRBJ2-3; no clear D gene. This clonotype originated in a human donor with COVID-19, enrolled during active disease. The donor label of this sample is uncertain. The sequenced material came from peripheral blood. Here the CDR3 reads CASSQVHTTDTQYF. The DNA of the CDR3 is TGTGCCAGCAGCCAAGTACACACCACAGATACGCAGTATTTT. Looking up the rest from reference TRBV14 and TRBJ2-3 gives the full variable domain: EAGVTQFPSHSVIEKGQTVTLRCDPISGHDNLYWYRRVMGKEIKFLLHFVKESKQDESGMPNNRFLAERTGGTYSTLKVQPAELEDSGVYFCASSQVHTTDTQYFGPGTRLTVL.